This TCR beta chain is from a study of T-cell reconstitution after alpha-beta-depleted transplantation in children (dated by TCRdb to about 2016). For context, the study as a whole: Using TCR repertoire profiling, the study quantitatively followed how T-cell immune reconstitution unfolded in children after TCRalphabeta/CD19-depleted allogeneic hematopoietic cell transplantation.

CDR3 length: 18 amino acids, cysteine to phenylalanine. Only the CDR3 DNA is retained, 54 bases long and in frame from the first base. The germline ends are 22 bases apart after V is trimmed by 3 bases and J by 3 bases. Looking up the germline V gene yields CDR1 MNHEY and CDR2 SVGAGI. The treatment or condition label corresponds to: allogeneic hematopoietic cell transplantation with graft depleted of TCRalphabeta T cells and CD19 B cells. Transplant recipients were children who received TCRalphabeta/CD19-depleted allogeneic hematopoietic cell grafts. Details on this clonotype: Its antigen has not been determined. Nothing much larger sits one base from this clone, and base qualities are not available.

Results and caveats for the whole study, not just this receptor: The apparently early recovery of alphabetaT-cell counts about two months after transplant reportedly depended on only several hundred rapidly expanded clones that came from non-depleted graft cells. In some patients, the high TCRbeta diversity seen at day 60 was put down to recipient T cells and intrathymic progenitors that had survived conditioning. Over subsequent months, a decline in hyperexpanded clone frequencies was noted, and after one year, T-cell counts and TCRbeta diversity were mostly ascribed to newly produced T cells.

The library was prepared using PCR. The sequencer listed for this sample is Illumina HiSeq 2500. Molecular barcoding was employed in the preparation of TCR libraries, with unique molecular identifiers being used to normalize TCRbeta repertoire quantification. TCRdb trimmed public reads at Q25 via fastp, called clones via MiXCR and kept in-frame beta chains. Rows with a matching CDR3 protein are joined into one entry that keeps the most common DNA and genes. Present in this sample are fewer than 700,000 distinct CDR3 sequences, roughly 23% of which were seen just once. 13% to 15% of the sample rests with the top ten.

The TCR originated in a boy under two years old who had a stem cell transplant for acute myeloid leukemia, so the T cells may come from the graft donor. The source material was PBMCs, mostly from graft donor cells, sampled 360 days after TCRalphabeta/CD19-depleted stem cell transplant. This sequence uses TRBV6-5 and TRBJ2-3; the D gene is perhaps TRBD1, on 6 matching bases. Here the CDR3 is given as CASSYSPLLGALTDTQYF. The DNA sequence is TGTGCCAGCAGTTATTCCCCCCTTTTGGGGGCCCTGACAGATACGCAGTATTTT.